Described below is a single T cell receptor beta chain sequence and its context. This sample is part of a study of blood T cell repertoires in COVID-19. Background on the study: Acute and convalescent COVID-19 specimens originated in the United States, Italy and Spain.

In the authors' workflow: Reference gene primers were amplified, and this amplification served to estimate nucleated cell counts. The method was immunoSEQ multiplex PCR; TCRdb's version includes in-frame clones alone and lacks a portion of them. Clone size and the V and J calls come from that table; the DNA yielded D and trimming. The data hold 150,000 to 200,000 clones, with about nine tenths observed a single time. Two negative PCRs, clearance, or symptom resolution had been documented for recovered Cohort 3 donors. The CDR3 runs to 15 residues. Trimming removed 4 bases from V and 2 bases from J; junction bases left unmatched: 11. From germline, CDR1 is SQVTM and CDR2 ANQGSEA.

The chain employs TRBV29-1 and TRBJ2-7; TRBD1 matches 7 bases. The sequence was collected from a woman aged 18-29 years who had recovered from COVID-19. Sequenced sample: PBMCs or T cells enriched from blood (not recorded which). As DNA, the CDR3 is TGCAGCGTTGCCAACCTGACAGGGAGAACCTACGAGCAGTACTTC. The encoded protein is CSVANLTGRTYEQYF.